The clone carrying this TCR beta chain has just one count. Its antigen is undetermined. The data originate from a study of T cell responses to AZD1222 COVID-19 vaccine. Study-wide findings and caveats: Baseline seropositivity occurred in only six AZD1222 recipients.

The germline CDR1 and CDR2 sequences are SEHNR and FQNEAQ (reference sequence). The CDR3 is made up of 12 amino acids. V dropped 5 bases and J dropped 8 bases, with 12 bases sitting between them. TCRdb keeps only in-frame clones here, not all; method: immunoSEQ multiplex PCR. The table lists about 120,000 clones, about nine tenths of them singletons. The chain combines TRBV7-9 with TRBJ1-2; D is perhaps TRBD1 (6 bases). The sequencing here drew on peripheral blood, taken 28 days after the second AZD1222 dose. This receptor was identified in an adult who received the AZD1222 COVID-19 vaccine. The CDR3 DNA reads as TGTGCCAGCAGCGAAAACAGGGACGGCTACACCTTC. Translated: CASSENRDGYTF.